This T cell receptor beta chain was obtained from a study of T cells in Graves' hyperthyroidism and ophthalmopathy. The study's findings and limits: Blood also held most thyroid clonotypes expanded beyond 0.001.

The TCR beta CDR3 regions underwent amplification using RNA transcripts as the source. The study used the HTBI primer set for a first-round RT-PCR of the TCR CDR3. Using its own MiXCR run on the multiplex PCR reads, TCRdb lists one record per CDR3 protein. Seen here are about 400,000 distinct CDR3 sequences, about 13% observed once, and the top ten hold roughly 9.2%. This clonotype was picked up one time. Its antigen remains unknown. Lacking the conserved final phenylalanine or tryptophan, this CDR3 likely reflects a read error. This CDR3 has 14 amino acids. The V and J ends lost 3 bases and 3 bases respectively, with 13 bases between them. The germline gives CDR1 SGHDT, CDR2 YYEEEE. The diagnostic basis comprised clinical symptoms, serum thyroxine and TRAb, thyroid ultrasound and orbital computed tomography. Using around 10 ml of fresh peripheral blood, PBMCs were prepared.

Sequencing was carried out using blood. The sequence derives from a woman aged 18 to 35 with Graves' hyperthyroidism. This chain uses TRBV5-6 with TRBJ2-7; D may be TRBD2 (6 bases). Here the CDR3 reads CASSSGTGGYEQYL. The CDR3 DNA reads as TGTGCCAGCAGCTCAGGGACTGGTGGCTACGAGCAGTACCTC.